This T cell receptor beta chain was captured by sequencing in a study of blood T cell repertoires in COVID-19. The CDR3 totals 15 residues. Looked up from germline, CDR1 is SEHNR and CDR2 is FQNEAQ (reference sequence). V lost 8 bases, J lost 0 bases, and 14 bases lay in between. Generated by immunoSEQ multiplex PCR, the TCRdb table keeps only in-frame clones and is missing some. The sample includes some 150,000 clones, approximately 80% of them seen just once. This chain uses TRBV7-9 with TRBJ2-1, with TRBD1 as a possible D gene (5 bases). The receptor was isolated from a man in his 60s with active or convalescent COVID-19. The sample comprised peripheral blood. CDR3 amino acids: CASSQGVNSYNEQFF. The CDR3 bases are TGTGCCAGCTCTCAGGGTGTAAACTCCTACAATGAGCAGTTCTTC.